The clone carrying this T cell receptor (beta chain) was recorded at least ten times. Its target is unknown. This CDR3 has 14 amino acids. The germline V and J ends were trimmed by 8 bases and 0 bases, with 12 bases remaining between them. The germline CDR1 and CDR2 sequences are SGHTA and FQGNSA. The sample comes from a study of T-cell memory formation after mild COVID-19. Study in general: Among the donors, TCR clusters were largely specific to each donor. The study's findings and limits: Detection of some responders pre-infection suggested pre-existing cross-reactive memory T cells participated. Mainly CM and EM harbored the contracting CD4+ clones; mainly EMRA harbored the CD8+ ones.

Constant-segment-primed 5'RACE gave TCR alpha and TCR beta cDNA libraries with sample barcodes and UMIs. Using its own MiXCR run on the 5' RACE reads, TCRdb lists one record per CDR3 protein. The profile shows just over 300,000 distinct CDR3 sequences, roughly a fifth of them singletons. The chain recombines TRBV7-2 with TRBJ2-3; D may correspond to TRBD1 or TRBD2 (5 bases each). The sequence was collected from a man aged 18-30 years who had mild COVID-19 (a few samples of this study predate the infection). Cell type and time point are not known. Sequenced input: PBMCs or a T cell subset sorted from them (not recorded which). The CDR3 protein is CASLQGASTDTQYF. The CDR3 DNA reads as TGTGCCAGCCTCCAGGGAGCTAGCACAGATACGCAGTATTTT.